These 13 T cell receptor beta chains were all obtained from the same sample, sequenced in a study of shared clonotypes between healthy human individuals. The method was immunoSEQ multiplex PCR; TCRdb's version includes in-frame clones alone and lacks a portion of them. Of around 2.1 million clones listed, about 94% are singletons. The sequencing input was naive CD4+ T cells sorted from blood. Indicated subset: CD45RA+ positively selected. The receptors derive from a man aged 18 to 30 in good health.

Of note for this clone: The same CDR3 also results from other DNA sequences found in this sample. The J gene is TRBJ2-2, the V gene TRBV5-1; 12 nucleotides line up with TRBD2. The V gene's germline CDR1 is SGHRS and CDR2 YFSETQ. CDR3 length: 16 amino acids. The V and J ends lost 3 bases and 2 bases, in that order; junction bases with no gene match: 2. The CDR3 coding sequence is TGCGCCAGCAGCTCCGGACTAGCGGGAAACACCGGGGAGCTGTTTTTT. Its translation: CASSSGLAGNTGELFF. The full variable domain, completed using reference TRBV5-1 and TRBJ2-2, is KAGVTQTPRYLIKTRGQQVTLSCSPISGHRSVSWYQQTPGQGLQFLFEYFSETQRNKGNFPGRFSGRQFSNSRSEMNVSTLELGDSALYLCASSSGLAGNTGELFFGEGSRLTVL.

CDR3 sequence reads: CASSEMTGMGLAFF. CDR3 nucleotide sequence: TGTGCCAGCAGTGAGATGACAGGGATGGGTTTGGCTTTCTTT. The chain combines TRBV6-1 with TRBJ1-1; 7 positions agree with TRBD1. CDR1 is MNHNS and CDR2 is SASEGT in the germline V gene. V lost 3 bases and J lost 11; bases outside the gene matches: 12. The CDR3 is 14 residues long.

Comments on this clone: The identical CDR3 is also encoded by other nucleotide sequences in the sample. This chain joins TRBV28 and TRBJ1-1; no clear D gene. From germline, CDR1 is MDHEN and CDR2 SYDVKM. V was cut by 3 bases and J by 1 base, with 9 bases left in between. CDR3 length: 14 residues. The chain's CDR3 is CASSLRRTNTEAFF. In nucleotides, the CDR3 is TGTGCCAGCAGTTTGAGGAGGACGAACACTGAAGCTTTCTTT.

Turning to this clone: The sample contains more than one DNA sequence encoding this CDR3. The chain employs TRBV7-2 and TRBJ2-3; D ambiguous. This CDR3 spans 12 amino acids. Trimming stripped 8 bases from V and 2 bases from J, with 8 bases between. Germline CDR1 and CDR2: SGHTA and FQGNSA. CDR3 loop: CASGLYTDTQYF. The CDR3 nucleotides read TGTGCCAGCGGGCTTTACACAGATACGCAGTATTTT.

V gene TRBV21-1 combines with J gene TRBJ2-5; the table's D call, TRBD2, was not checked against the DNA. TRBV21-1 is tagged as a pseudogene. CDR3 length: 16 amino acids. The CDR3 spells CASSPREREAGKTQYF. DNA of the CDR3: TGTGCCAGCAGCCCCCGGGAGCGGGAGGCCGGTAAGACCCAGTACTTC.

This clone was observed once. This chain joins TRBV18 and TRBJ2-3, with unresolved D. V lost 0 bases, J lost 4 bases, and 8 bases lay in between. The CDR3 covers 14 residues. Germline V gene data show CDR1 as KGHSH and CDR2 as LQKENI. In nucleotides, the CDR3 is TGTGCCAGCTCACCACCCGCTAACTCAGATACGCAGTATTTT. Its protein product is CASSPPANSDTQYF. The entire variable domain, with the rest obtained from reference TRBV18 and TRBJ2-3, is as follows: NAGVMQNPRHLVRRRGQEARLRCSPMKGHSHVYWYRQLPEEGLKFMVYLQKENIIDESGMPKERFSAEFPKEGPSILRIQQVVRGDSAAYFCASSPPANSDTQYFGPGTRLTVL.

This chain uses TRBV25-1 with TRBJ2-7; TRBD2 is a possible D gene (5 bases). CDR3 size: 13 residues. V was clipped by 4 bases and J by 5 bases, with 12 bases between them. Germline CDR1 is MGHDK and CDR2 is SYGVNS. The CDR3 spells CASSGNGLHEQYF. CDR3 sequence (DNA): TGTGCCAGCAGTGGAAACGGACTGCACGAGCAGTACTTC.

V is TRBV27 and J is TRBJ2-7; D is unclear. This CDR3 is built from 17 residues. Per germline, CDR1 MNHEY and CDR2 SMNVEV (reference sequence). The V and J ends lost 6 bases and 7 bases respectively, with 28 bases between them. The CDR3 is CASSATTRIIVLGEQYF. For the CDR3, the DNA is TGTGCCAGCAGCGCCACTACCCGCATCATTGTGCTCGGAGAGCAGTACTTC.

This chain joins TRBV11-2 and TRBJ1-4, with TRBD1 matching over 9 bases. The germline CDR1 and CDR2 sequences are SGHAT and FQNNGV. The CDR3 totals 16 residues. V lost 5 bases and J lost 7; bases outside the gene matches: 11. The CDR3 DNA reads TGTGCCAGCAGCCCACGTACAGGGGGCGTAACTGAAAAACTGTTTTTT. Protein: CASSPRTGGVTEKLFF. The whole variable domain, remainder taken from reference TRBV11-2 and TRBJ1-4, is EAGVAQSPRYKIIEKRQSVAFWCNPISGHATLYWYQQILGQGPKLLIQFQNNGVVDDSQLPKDRFSAERLKGVDSTLKIQPAKLEDSAVYLCASSPRTGGVTEKLFFGSGTQLSVL.

The chain links TRBV30 to TRBJ2-7; 9 bases are shared with TRBD1. CDR1 and CDR2 from the germline V gene are GTSNPN and SVGIG (reference sequence). CDR3 size: 15 residues. Trimming removed 2 bases from V and 0 bases from J; junction bases left unmatched: 5. This CDR3 is CAWSQGTGISYEQYF. As DNA, the CDR3 is TGTGCCTGGAGTCAAGGGACAGGGATCTCCTACGAGCAGTACTTC.

CDR3 region: CASSSLAGRFGEQFF. The CDR3 bases are TGTGCCAGCAGCTCTCTAGCGGGGAGGTTTGGTGAGCAGTTCTTC. V usage is TRBV11-2 and J usage is TRBJ2-1, with 9 bases matching TRBD2. Germline V CDR1 and CDR2: SGHAT, FQNNGV. This CDR3 is 15 amino acids long. The V gene end was trimmed by 4 bases and the J gene end by 9 bases; junction bases not matched to a gene: 10.

The chain couples TRBV6-1 to TRBJ2-1; maybe TRBD2 (6 bases). CDR1 is MNHNS and CDR2 is SASEGT in the germline V gene. The CDR3 totals 16 residues. V was shortened by 4 bases and J by 2 bases, with 15 bases between the two germline ends. The DNA of the CDR3 is TGTGCCAGCAGTGGGAAGGACGGGACTGCCTACAATGAGCAGTTCTTC. Translating it yields CASSGKDGTAYNEQFF.

The V gene is TRBV27, the J gene TRBJ2-1, with 13 bases lining up with TRBD2. This CDR3 region has 16 residues. The germline V gene encodes CDR1 MNHEY and CDR2 SMNVEV (reference sequence). V shed 4 bases and J 2 bases; nucleotides not matched to a gene: 2. The CDR3 protein is CASSSTSGGAYNEQFF. CDR3 sequence (DNA): TGTGCCAGCAGTTCCACTAGCGGGGGGGCCTACAATGAGCAGTTCTTC.